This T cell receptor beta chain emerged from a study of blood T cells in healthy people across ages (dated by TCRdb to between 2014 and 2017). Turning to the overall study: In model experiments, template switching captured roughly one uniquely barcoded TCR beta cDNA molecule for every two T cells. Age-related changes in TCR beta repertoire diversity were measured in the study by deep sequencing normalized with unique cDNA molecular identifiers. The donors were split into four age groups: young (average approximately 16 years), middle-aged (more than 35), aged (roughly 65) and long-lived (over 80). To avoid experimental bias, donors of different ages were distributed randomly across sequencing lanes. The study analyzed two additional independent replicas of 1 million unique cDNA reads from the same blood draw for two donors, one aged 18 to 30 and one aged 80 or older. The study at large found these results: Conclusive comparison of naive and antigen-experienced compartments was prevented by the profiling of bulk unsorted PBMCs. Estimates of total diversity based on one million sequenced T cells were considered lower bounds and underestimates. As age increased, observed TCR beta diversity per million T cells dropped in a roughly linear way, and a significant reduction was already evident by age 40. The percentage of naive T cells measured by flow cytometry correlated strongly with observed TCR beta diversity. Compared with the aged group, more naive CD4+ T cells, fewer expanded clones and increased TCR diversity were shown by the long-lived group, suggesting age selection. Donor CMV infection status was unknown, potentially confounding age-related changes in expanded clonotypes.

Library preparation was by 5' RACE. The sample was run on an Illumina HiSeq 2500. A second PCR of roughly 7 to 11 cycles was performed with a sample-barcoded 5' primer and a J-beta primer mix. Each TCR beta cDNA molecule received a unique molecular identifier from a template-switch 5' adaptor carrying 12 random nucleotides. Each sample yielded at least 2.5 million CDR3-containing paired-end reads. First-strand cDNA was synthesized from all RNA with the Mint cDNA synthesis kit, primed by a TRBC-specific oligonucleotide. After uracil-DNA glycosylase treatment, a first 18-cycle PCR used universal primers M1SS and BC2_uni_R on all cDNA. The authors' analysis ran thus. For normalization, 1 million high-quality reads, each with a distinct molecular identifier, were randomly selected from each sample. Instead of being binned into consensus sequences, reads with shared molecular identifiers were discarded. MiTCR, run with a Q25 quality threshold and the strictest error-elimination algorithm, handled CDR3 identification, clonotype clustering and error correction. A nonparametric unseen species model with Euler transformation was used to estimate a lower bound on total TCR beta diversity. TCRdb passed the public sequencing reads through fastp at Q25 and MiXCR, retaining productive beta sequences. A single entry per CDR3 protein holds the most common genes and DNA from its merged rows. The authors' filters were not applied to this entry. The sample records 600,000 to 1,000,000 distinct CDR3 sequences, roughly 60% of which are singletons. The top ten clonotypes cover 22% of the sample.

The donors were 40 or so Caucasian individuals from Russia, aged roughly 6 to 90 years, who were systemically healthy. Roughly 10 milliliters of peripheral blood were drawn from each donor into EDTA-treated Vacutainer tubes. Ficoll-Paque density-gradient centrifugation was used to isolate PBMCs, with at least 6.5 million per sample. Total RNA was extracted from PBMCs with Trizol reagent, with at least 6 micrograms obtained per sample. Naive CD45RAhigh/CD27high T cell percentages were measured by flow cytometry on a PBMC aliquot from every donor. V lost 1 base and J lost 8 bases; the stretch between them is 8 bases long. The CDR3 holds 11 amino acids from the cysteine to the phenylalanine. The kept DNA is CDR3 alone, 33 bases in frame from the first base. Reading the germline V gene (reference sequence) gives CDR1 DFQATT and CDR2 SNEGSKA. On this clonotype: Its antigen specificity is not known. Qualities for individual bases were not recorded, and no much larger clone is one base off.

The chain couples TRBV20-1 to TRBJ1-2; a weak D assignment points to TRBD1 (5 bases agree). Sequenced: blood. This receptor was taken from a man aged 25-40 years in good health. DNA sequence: TGCAGTGCTAGAGGGGGGGAAGGCTACACCTTC. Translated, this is CSARGGEGYTF.